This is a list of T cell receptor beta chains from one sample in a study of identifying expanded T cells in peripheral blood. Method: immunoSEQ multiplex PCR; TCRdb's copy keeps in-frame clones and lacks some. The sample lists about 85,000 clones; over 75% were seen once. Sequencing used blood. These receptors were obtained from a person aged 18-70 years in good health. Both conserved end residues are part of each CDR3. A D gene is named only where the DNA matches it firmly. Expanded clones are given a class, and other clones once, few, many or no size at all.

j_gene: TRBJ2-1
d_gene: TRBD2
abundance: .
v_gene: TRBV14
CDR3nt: TGTGCCAGCAGCCAAGCAAGCGGGGGGTACAATGAGCAGTTCTTC
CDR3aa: CASSQASGGYNEQFF

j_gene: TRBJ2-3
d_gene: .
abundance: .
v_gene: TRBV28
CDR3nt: TGTGCCAGCAGTTTCTCCGGGGACGGGACAGATACGCAGTATTTT
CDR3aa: CASSFSGDGTDTQYF

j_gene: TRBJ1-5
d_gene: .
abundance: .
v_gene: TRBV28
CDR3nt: TGTGCCAGCAGTCTAGGCTCTGGGTTACAGCCCCAGCATTTT
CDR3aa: CASSLGSGLQPQHF

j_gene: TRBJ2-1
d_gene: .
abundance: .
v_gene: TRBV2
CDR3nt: TGTGCCAGCAGTGACGATCTTGGAGAGCAGTTCTTC
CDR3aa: CASSDDLGEQFF

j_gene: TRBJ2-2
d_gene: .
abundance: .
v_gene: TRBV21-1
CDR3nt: TGTGCCAGCAGCAAGGAGACAGAGACCGGGGAGCTGTTTTTT
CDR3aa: CASSKETETGELFF

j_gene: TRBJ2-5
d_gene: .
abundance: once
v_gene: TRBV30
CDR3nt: TGTGCCTGGTCCGAAGGGCTGACCTTTCGGCAAGAGACCCAGTACTTC
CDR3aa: CAWSEGLTFRQETQYF

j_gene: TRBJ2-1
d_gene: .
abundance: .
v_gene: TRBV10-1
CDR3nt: TGCGCCAGCTCTGACAGGCCCTCCTACAATGAGCAGTTCTTC
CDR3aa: CASSDRPSYNEQFF

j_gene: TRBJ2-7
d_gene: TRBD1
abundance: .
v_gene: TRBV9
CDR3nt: TGTGCCAGCAGCGTTCAGGGGGCTGGGGACGAGCAGTACTTC
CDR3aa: CASSVQGAGDEQYF

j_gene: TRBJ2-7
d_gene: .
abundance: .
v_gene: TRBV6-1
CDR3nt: TGTGCCAGCAGTGAAATAGGGGGGGCCCTCTCCTACGAGCAGTACTTC
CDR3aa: CASSEIGGALSYEQYF

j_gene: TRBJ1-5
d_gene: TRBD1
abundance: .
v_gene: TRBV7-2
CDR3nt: TGTGCCAGCAGCTTCAGGGGGGATAGCAATCAGCCCCAGCATTTT
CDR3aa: CASSFRGDSNQPQHF

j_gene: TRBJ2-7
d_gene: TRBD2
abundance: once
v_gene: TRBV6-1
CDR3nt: TGTGCCAGCAGCCTAGCGGGAGCAGGGGAGCAGTACTTC
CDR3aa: CASSLAGAGEQYF

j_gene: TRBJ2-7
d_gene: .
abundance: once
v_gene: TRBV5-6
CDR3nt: TGTGCCAGCAGCTTCCGGGGAATCTACGAGCAGTACTTC
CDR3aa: CASSFRGIYEQYF

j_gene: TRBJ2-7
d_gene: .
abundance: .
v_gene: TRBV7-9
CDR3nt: TGTGCCACCACAAACACCTACGAGCAGTACTTC
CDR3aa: CATTNTYEQYF

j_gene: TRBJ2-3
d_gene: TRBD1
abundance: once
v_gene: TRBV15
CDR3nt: TGTGCCACCAGCAGAGGCGGACAGGACACAGATACGCAGTATTTT
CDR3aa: CATSRGGQDTDTQYF

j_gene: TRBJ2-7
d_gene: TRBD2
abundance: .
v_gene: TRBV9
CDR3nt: TGTGCCAGCAGCGTAGTTGCGGGAGACTACGAGCAGTACTTC
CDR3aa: CASSVVAGDYEQYF

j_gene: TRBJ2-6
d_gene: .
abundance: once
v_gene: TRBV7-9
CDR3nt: TGTGCCAGCAGCTTTCAATCTGGGGCCAACGTCCTGACTTTC
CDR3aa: CASSFQSGANVLTF